Below, one T cell receptor beta chain is given with its context. This clone came up once. Its antigen is unknown. Qualities for individual bases were not recorded, and no much larger clone is one base off. The entry originates in a study of technical replicates of blood from a handful of donors (dated by TCRdb to the late 2010s). The germline V and J ends show losses of 0 bases and 4 bases respectively, and no gene match explains 8 bases of the junction. Taken from the germline V gene, the CDR1 and CDR2 loops are SGHRS and YFSETQ. The CDR3 measures 16 amino acids from cysteine to phenylalanine. CDR3 DNA only is kept here, 48 bases in frame from base 1. The protocol used for the library was the immunoSEQ multiplex PCR assay. The table was pulled from immuneACCESS by TCRdb, which kept in-frame rearrangements only. Such tables lose some clones; where checked, under half of the loss comes from unresolved V genes, and the rest has no known cause. The sample table shows under 100,000 clones, and 90% to 95% are seen once. The ten biggest clones cover about 0.27% of the sample.

The chain is encoded by TRBV5-1 joined to TRBJ2-3, with TRBD2 matching 7 junction bases. The specimen sequenced was T cells isolated from PBMCs. This clonotype was sampled from a human donor in good health. The DNA is as follows: TGCGCCAGCAGCTTGGTGGCTAGCGGATTTTCAGATACGCAGTATTTT. This is translated as CASSLVASGFSDTQYF.